The 11 T cell receptor beta chains given below trace back to one sample, sequenced in a study of vaccination and CD4 T cells after COVID-19 (dated by TCRdb to 2021 to 2024). The time point label for this specimen denotes: late sampling 161 to 241 days after vaccination in three convalescent patients. Explained via the paper, the treatment or condition label denotes: roughly 11-day PBMC culture with coronavirus spike peptide pools or control peptides (ViraFEST assay). The protocol used for the library was PCR. These reads were obtained on an Illumina iSeq 100. DNA from cultured CD4+ T cells was subjected to TCR sequencing with the Oncomine TCR Beta short-read assay at the Johns Hopkins FTIC core. The public reads were reanalyzed by TCRdb: fastp trimming at Q25, MiXCR alignment, in-frame beta chains only. Rows are combined by CDR3 protein, so each entry shows the most common genes and DNA. This sample comprises approximately 22,000 distinct CDR3 sequences, approximately 32% of them detected only once. The ten largest clones capture roughly an eighth of the sample.

Their specific antigens are unknown. The sample in question was CD4+ T cells from blood, cultured in vitro, obtained about 7 months after SARS-CoV-2 vaccination. The source is a human donor who had recovered from COVID-19.

This clonotype has only a few counts. The chain combines TRBV6-1 with TRBJ2-3; the match to TRBD2 covers 10 bases. The trim removed 4 bases at V and 5 bases at J, leaving 9 bases unmatched. CDR1 is MNHNS and CDR2 is SASEGT in the germline V gene. The CDR3 spans 16 residues. The CDR3 spells CASSAKLAGSLDTQYF. CDR3 DNA sequence: TGTGCCAGCAGTGCCAAACTAGCGGGATCTCTAGATACGCAGTATTTT.

This clonotype was observed a few times. The CDR3, as DNA: TGTGCCAGCAGAGGACCAGACGGAGAAAGCGGCTCCTACGAGCAGTACTTC. It translates to CASRGPDGESGSYEQYF. The rearrangement joins TRBV6-2 or TRBV6-3 to TRBJ2-7; D possibly corresponds to TRBD2 (5 bases). V dropped 6 bases and J dropped 0 bases, with 21 bases sitting between them. CDR3 size: 17 residues. Germline CDR1 and CDR2: MNHEY and SVGEGT.

This clonotype was counted only a few times. The chain joins TRBV7-8 to TRBJ2-1, with D hard to call. Trimming shortened V by 0 bases and J by 10 bases, and 13 bases separated the two germline ends. CDR3 length equals 14 residues. CDR1 is SGHVS and CDR2 is FQNEAQ in the germline V gene. The CDR3, as DNA: TGTGCCAGCAGCTTAGCTAGAACTTTGATCGAGCAGTTCTTC. It specifies CASSLARTLIEQFF.

The chain employs TRBV5-1 and TRBJ2-7; TRBD1 or TRBD2 may be the D gene (5 bases each). The germline V and J ends were trimmed by 7 bases and 0 bases, with 17 bases remaining between them. Per germline, CDR1 SGHRS and CDR2 YFSETQ. CDR3 size: 15 residues. This CDR3 reads CASAVGRASSYEQYF. CDR3 sequence (DNA): TGCGCCAGCGCCGTGGGGCGGGCTTCCTCCTACGAGCAGTACTTC.

This clonotype has more than one count but fewer than ten. The rearrangement joins TRBV20-1 to TRBJ2-1; D not resolved. CDR1 is DFQATT and CDR2 is SNEGSKA in the germline V gene (reference sequence). This CDR3 has 14 residues. V gave up 2 bases and J gave up 6 bases, with 14 bases separating them. In DNA, the CDR3 is TGCAGTGCTAGAAGGCCCACCCCTGGCAATGAGCAGTTCTTC. It specifies CSARRPTPGNEQFF.

V and J are TRBV2 and TRBJ1-1, with TRBD1 as a possible D gene (6 bases). With 0 bases removed from V and 3 bases from J, the gap between germline ends came to 11 bases. Germline CDR1 is SNHLY and CDR2 is FYNNEI. CDR3 length equals 15 residues. CDR3 sequence (DNA): TGTGCCAGCAGTGAAGCGGGGGCAGGGGACACTGAAGCTTTCTTT. This gives the protein CASSEAGAGDTEAFF.

The chain couples TRBV18 to TRBJ2-7; no clear D. The germline CDR1 and CDR2 sequences are KGHSH and LQKENI. CDR3 length equals 13 residues. V lost 3 bases, J lost 3 bases, and 9 bases lay in between. DNA of the CDR3: TGTGCCAGCTCACCCACTGTGGACTACGAGCAGTACTTC. It codes for CASSPTVDYEQYF.

The sample holds a few counts of this clonotype. The chain carries TRBV30 and TRBJ1-6, with D unclear. The germline gives CDR1 GTSNPN, CDR2 SVGIG (reference sequence). The CDR3 extends over 14 amino acids. Trimming cost V 5 bases and J 8 bases, with 16 bases left between them. CDR3 sequence reads: CAWASNIGDSPLHF. The CDR3, as DNA: TGTGCCTGGGCCTCCAATATCGGCGATTCACCCCTCCACTTT.

V is TRBV7-9 and J is TRBJ2-1; 12 bases are a match to TRBD2. The germline V gene has CDR1 SEHNR and CDR2 FQNEAQ (reference sequence). The CDR3 has 16 residues. Trimming cost V 5 bases and J 8 bases; bases outside gene matches: 10. CDR3 DNA: TGTGCCAGCAGCATTCGACTAGCGGGAGTACTAGATGAGCAGTTCTTC. Translation: CASSIRLAGVLDEQFF.

The genes are TRBV18 and TRBJ2-3, with D perhaps TRBD2 (6 bases). Germline loops: CDR1 KGHSH, CDR2 LQKENI. This CDR3 comprises 16 residues. V lost 1 base and J 4 bases, leaving 15 bases between the germline ends. CDR3 in DNA: TGTGCCAGCTCACCACTACGGGAGACGGGATCAGATACGCAGTATTTT. Its protein product is CASSPLRETGSDTQYF.

A few counts support this clonotype. Here the CDR3 reads CASSLWSGANYGYTF. The CDR3 bases are TGTGCCAGCAGCTTATGGTCAGGGGCTAACTATGGCTACACCTTC. The chain links TRBV7-2 to TRBJ1-2; weak D call: TRBD1 (6 bases). Germline V CDR1 and CDR2: SGHTA, FQGNSA. The CDR3 extends over 15 amino acids. V shed 2 bases and J shed 0 bases, with 10 bases lying between them.